This T cell receptor beta chain was retrieved from a study of control samples from healthy donors and cancer patients. Germline V gene sequence: CDR1 SGHVS, CDR2 FQNEAQ. Trimming took 6 bases from V and 5 from J, leaving 17 bases between them. CDR3 size: 14 residues. Measured with immunoSEQ multiplex PCR; TCRdb has only the in-frame clones, and not every one. The top ten clones hold more than 1.5% of a sample with fewer than 65,000 clones, approximately 90% of them seen once. The sequencing input was PBMCs. The V gene is TRBV7-8, the J gene TRBJ2-7; D possibly matches TRBD1 or TRBD2 (5 bases each). This TCR came from a man between 40 and 49 years old with colorectal cancer. CDR3: CASSVTGGSHEQYF. The CDR3 DNA sequence: TGTGCCAGCAGTGTTACAGGAGGTAGCCACGAGCAGTACTTC. Based on the CDR3 plus reference TRBV7-8 and TRBJ2-7, the full variable domain is GAGVSQSPRYKVAKRGQDVALRCDPISGHVSLFWYQQALGQGPEFLTYFQNEAQLDKSGLPSDRFFAERPEGSVSTLKIQRTQQEDSAVYLCASSVTGGSHEQYFGPGTRLTVT.